The entry that follows covers one T cell receptor beta chain sequence. CDR3 size: 15 residues. Germline-derived CDR1 and CDR2 are SGDLS and YYNGEE. V lost 3 bases to trimming and J lost 3 bases, with 15 bases between them. Original handling: Amplified reference gene primers provided the basis for estimating nucleated cell counts. Repertoires were generated with immunoSEQ multiplex PCR, while TCRdb's copy carries only in-frame clones and drops some. The DNA gave D and trimming, while V, J and clone size come from that table. The profile covers about 240,000 clones, with 87% appearing a single time and approximately 2.8% taken by the ten largest. Participant ages covered about 18 to 95 years across around 25 US areas. Assignment of participants to cohorts was predicated upon participant-reported clinical history. The sample is drawn from a study of blood T cell repertoires in COVID-19. About the research overall: T cells, B-cell-depleted T cells, or PBMCs supplied cDNA or gDNA.

The rearrangement links TRBV9 to TRBJ1-2; unclear D gene. The receptor comes from a woman aged 25 to 39 with acute COVID-19. The sample consisted of PBMCs or T cells enriched from blood (not recorded which). The CDR3 coding sequence is TGTGCCAGCAGCGCGCCCGCGGATGGTGACTATGGCTACACCTTC. It specifies CASSAPADGDYGYTF.